The present TCR beta chain was sequenced within a study of cytomegalovirus exposure and HLA in healthy donors. Points from the study as a whole: Rare TCR sequences dominated, though some public TCRs recurred in many donors. One variant, a missense change in DCLRE1C, was linked in a later analysis to TCR beta V- and J-gene trimming.

Notes on this clone: The antigen is unknown.

It was with 60 Vbeta and 13 Jbeta primers that the PCR ran. Only in-frame clones appear in the TCRdb table, and some are missing; sequencing was by immunoSEQ multiplex PCR. This table holds 100,000 to 130,000 clones, around 78% found once. The sample consisted of PBMCs. This sequence originates from a man younger than 45 in good health and CMV-seronegative.

CDR3 coding DNA: TGCGCCAGCAGCAAACCGGGACAGAGCACAGATACGCAGTATTTT. This codes for CASSKPGQSTDTQYF. The chain is built from TRBV5-1 and TRBJ2-3; 7 bases align to TRBD1. Germline loops: CDR1 SGHRS, CDR2 YFSETQ. The junction had 5 bases not matched to a gene; V was cut back by 4 bases and J by 0 bases. This CDR3 is built from 15 residues.